This T cell receptor beta chain stems from a study of PD-L1 blockade in urothelial cancer. Study details: Typically, measured as a median, blood samples had roughly 140,000 T cells.

Trimming cost V 8 bases and J 0 bases, with 11 bases left between them. This CDR3 has 12 amino acids. Germline V gene sequence: CDR1 GTSNPN, CDR2 SVGIG (reference sequence). Time point given: peripheral blood 6 weeks after treatment start. The study collected 1 to 8 samples per patient, pretreatment and on-treatment. Profiling relied on immunoSEQ multiplex PCR, and the TCRdb table lists in-frame clones only, not all of them. The sample includes around 50,000 clones, around 85% of them seen just once. V and J are TRBV30 and TRBJ2-7, with TRBD1 as a possible D gene (6 bases). The sequence came from a man over 45 with urothelial cancer. Sequencing was performed on PBMCs, taken around atezolizumab (anti-PD-L1) treatment. The CDR3 region has the DNA TGTGCCGGAGACAGGAGCTCCTACGAGCAGTACTTC. Protein product: CAGDRSSYEQYF.